This paragraph covers one T cell receptor (beta chain) sequence. The antigen is undetermined. This sample was taken from a study of OX40 agonist ivuxolimab in advanced cancers. The overall study: Dose-escalation patients suffered from hepatocellular carcinoma, melanoma, renal cell or head and neck cancer. Three patients responded partially, comprising one with hepatocellular carcinoma and two with cutaneous melanoma. Findings and caveats of the study: Expanded clones belonging to CD8+ T cells outnumbered, on average, those of CD4+.

Looked up from germline, CDR1 is MNHNS and CDR2 is SASEGT. The CDR3 is 15 residues long. V lost 1 base, J lost 8 bases, and 9 bases stayed unmatched. Sequencing used immunoSEQ multiplex PCR; TCRdb keeps in-frame clones, though not all of them. The sample lists fewer than 85,000 clones, more than 70% occurring once. Exclusion of a patient followed from autoimmune disease history or systemic immunosuppression. Sequencing used CD4+ or CD8+ T cells sorted from blood, obtained in a trial of the OX40 agonist ivuxolimab. The genes are TRBV6-1 and TRBJ1-2, with 8 positions matching TRBD1. This sequence originates from an adult with an advanced solid tumor such as melanoma, head and neck, liver or kidney cancer. CDR3 coding DNA: TGTGCCAGCAGTGAAGGAGAGGACAGGGCAGAGGGCTACACCTTC. Translated: CASSEGEDRAEGYTF.